The 27 T cell receptor beta chains below all came from one sample that was sequenced in a study of early T cells in non-severe SARS-CoV-2 infection. TCRdb re-derived calls from the 5' RACE reads in MiXCR, one entry per CDR3 protein. The repertoire consists of 70,000 to 85,000 distinct CDR3 sequences, with about 13% occurring once and the leading ten covering 5.5% to 7.5%. Sequenced material: whole blood. These receptors were collected from an adult who was a healthcare worker with PCR-confirmed SARS-CoV-2 infection or an uninfected control (not recorded which).

The chain combines TRBV10-3 with TRBJ2-1, with a tentative D call TRBD2 (6 bases). Trimming took 3 bases from V and 8 from J, leaving 17 bases between them. This CDR3 has 15 residues. Per the germline V gene, CDR1 is ENHRY and CDR2 is SYGVKD. The CDR3 region is CAISEREIGTDEQFF. The CDR3 DNA is TGTGCCATCAGTGAACGGGAGATAGGCACGGATGAGCAGTTCTTC.

This clonotype was seen many times. V gene TRBV9 combines with J gene TRBJ2-7, with 7 bases matching TRBD2. CDR1 SGDLS and CDR2 YYNGEE come from the germline V gene. V shed 2 bases and J 0 bases; nucleotides not matched to a gene: 5. This CDR3 comprises 15 residues. The CDR3 loop is CASSVTGGNSYEQYF. Here the CDR3 DNA reads TGTGCCAGCAGCGTCACGGGGGGTAACTCCTACGAGCAGTACTTC.

This clonotype came up a few times. The CDR3 sequence: CASSLAREQFF. CDR3 sequence (DNA): TGTGCCAGCAGCTTAGCCCGAGAGCAGTTCTTC. V gene TRBV7-2 combines with J gene TRBJ2-1, with no clear D. Germline CDR1 and CDR2: SGHTA and FQGNSA. The CDR3 has 11 amino acids. The ends were cut back, 0 bases at V and 10 bases at J, with 4 bases in the middle.

V gene TRBV3-1 combines with J gene TRBJ1-2; D unclear. V lost 0 bases and J 9 bases, leaving 14 bases between the germline ends. This CDR3 has 14 residues. Germline V gene sequence: CDR1 LGHDT, CDR2 YNNKEL (reference sequence). The CDR3 sequence: CASSQDFGVGSYTF. The DNA for the CDR3 is TGTGCCAGCAGCCAAGATTTCGGGGTAGGGAGCTACACCTTC.

CDR3 sequence: CASSLHGARTGELFF. The CDR3 DNA is TGTGCCAGCAGCCTACACGGGGCGCGGACCGGGGAGCTGTTTTTT. The chain recombines TRBV3-1 with TRBJ2-2; perhaps D is TRBD1 or TRBD2 (5 bases each). The V gene's germline CDR1 is LGHDT and CDR2 YNNKEL (reference sequence). There are 15 residues in the CDR3. Trimming pared 4 bases from V and 5 bases from J, leaving 14 bases between.

The table lists this clonotype with a few counts. This chain links TRBV19 with TRBJ1-5, with 9 nucleotides matching TRBD1. Per germline, CDR1 LNHDA and CDR2 SQIVND (reference sequence). V lost 8 bases to trimming and J lost 7 bases; unmatched junction nucleotides: 3. This CDR3 comprises 12 residues. The CDR3 nucleotides read TGTGCCAGTTTGGACAGGGGACAGCCCCAGCATTTT. Protein product: CASLDRGQPQHF.

The chain carries TRBV4-1 and TRBJ1-2, with TRBD1 as a possible D gene (6 bases). The germline V gene has CDR1 MGHRA and CDR2 YSYEKL. The ends were cut back, 1 base at V and 4 bases at J, with 16 bases in the middle. This CDR3 contains 16 residues. The CDR3, as DNA: TGCGCCAGCAGCCAAGGCGGGCAGGGGCCTTTCTATGGCTACACCTTC. Translated: CASSQGGQGPFYGYTF.

This clonotype was counted a few times. The CDR3 loop reads CASSLGGGAYEQYF. The CDR3 DNA is TGTGCCAGCAGCTTGGGCGGGGGGGCTTACGAGCAGTACTTC. The chain uses TRBV7-2 and TRBJ2-7, with TRBD2 matching over 9 bases. CDR1 is SGHTA, CDR2 FQGNSA, per germline. The CDR3 length is 14 residues. J gave up 4 bases and V 3 bases, and 4 bases lay outside the gene matches.

This clonotype turned up a few times. The chain combines TRBV29-1 with TRBJ2-7; 8 nucleotides align to TRBD2. V was pared by 7 bases and J by 6 bases, with 5 bases of the junction left unmatched. Germline CDR1 is SQVTM and CDR2 is ANQGSEA. This CDR3 region has 11 residues. CDR3 in amino acids: CSAGLAREQYF. CDR3 sequence (DNA): TGCAGCGCAGGACTAGCTCGCGAGCAGTACTTC.

This clonotype was counted only a few times. The chain carries TRBV5-1 and TRBJ2-3; D call uncertain. V was pared by 7 bases and J by 4 bases, with 19 bases between. The CDR3 is 15 amino acids. In germline, CDR1 is SGHRS, CDR2 YFSETQ. The CDR3 region has the DNA TGCGCCAGCCGCCGTTCTGACGCCCCCGCAGATACGCAGTATTTT. Residues: CASRRSDAPADTQYF.

This clonotype was recorded at least ten times. The chain recombines TRBV19 with TRBJ2-7; D is perhaps TRBD1 (5 bases). The CDR3 has 14 residues. Germline assignment: CDR1 LNHDA and CDR2 SQIVND (reference sequence). Trimming removed 1 base from V and 2 bases from J, with 9 bases in between. This CDR3 reads CASSIADSPYEQYF. The CDR3 bases are TGTGCCAGTAGTATAGCCGACAGCCCCTACGAGCAGTACTTC.

Only a few counts were recorded for this clonotype. The gene calls are TRBV27 and TRBJ1-1; TRBD1 agrees at 8 bases. The CDR3 consists of 13 residues. Germline V gene lookup returns CDR1 MNHEY and CDR2 SMNVEV (reference sequence). The junction had 2 bases not matched to a gene; V was cut back by 4 bases and J by 4 bases. The CDR3 sequence is CASSSTGVTEAFF. The DNA for the CDR3 is TGTGCCAGCAGTTCGACAGGGGTCACTGAAGCTTTCTTT.

This clonotype showed up just a few times. The chain has TRBV5-6 and TRBJ2-4; 8 bases match TRBD2. V shed 4 bases, J shed 3 bases, and the junction held 3 bases outside the gene matches. In germline, CDR1 is SGHDT, CDR2 YYEEEE. The CDR3 length is 14 residues. In DNA form, the CDR3 reads TGTGCCAGCAGCCCCCGGGGGGGCAAAAACATTCAGTACTTC. Its protein product is CASSPRGGKNIQYF.

This clonotype was counted only a few times. The CDR3 protein is CASRPFVSDTQYF. Here the CDR3 DNA reads TGTGCCAGCAGACCATTCGTTTCAGATACGCAGTATTTT. The V gene is TRBV7-2, the J gene TRBJ2-3; D remains unclear. Germline V gene data show CDR1 as SGHTA and CDR2 as FQGNSA. Trimming stripped 6 bases from V and 4 bases from J, with 11 bases between. The CDR3 has 13 amino acids.

This clonotype was seen ten or more times. The rearrangement uses TRBV11-2 and TRBJ2-7; D is possibly TRBD1 (6 bases). V shed 5 bases and J shed 3 bases, with 11 bases lying between them. Germline-derived CDR1 and CDR2 are SGHAT and FQNNGV. The CDR3 extends over 13 amino acids. CDR3 nucleotide sequence: TGTGCCAGCAGCACGGGACAAGGCTACGAGCAGTACTTC. Translating it yields CASSTGQGYEQYF.

This clonotype has at least ten counts. This rearrangement joins TRBV7-2 to TRBJ1-6; the D is unclear. The CDR3 has 18 residues. CDR1 and CDR2 from the germline V gene are SGHTA and FQGNSA. V dropped 5 bases and J dropped 0 bases, with 17 bases sitting between them. CDR3 amino acids: CASSPPIRLSSYNSPLHF. CDR3 coding DNA: TGTGCCAGCAGCCCCCCGATAAGGTTGAGCTCCTATAATTCACCCCTCCACTTT.

There are many counts of this clonotype. The chain is built from TRBV6-1 and TRBJ1-1; 12 nucleotides align to TRBD1. CDR3 size: 14 residues. Germline trimming cut 6 bases from V and 5 bases from J; bases unmatched to any gene: 4. CDR1 MNHNS and CDR2 SASEGT come from the germline V gene. This CDR3 is CASRRGQGATEAFF. DNA of the CDR3: TGTGCCAGCAGAAGGGGACAGGGGGCAACTGAAGCTTTCTTT.

V gene TRBV5-5 combines with J gene TRBJ2-7; the D is unclear. There are 16 residues in the CDR3. V lost 1 base to trimming and J lost 2 bases, with 16 bases between them. Germline loops: CDR1 SGHKS, CDR2 YYEKEE (reference sequence). In DNA form, the CDR3 reads TGTGCCAGCAGCTTGAGTGAGTTCTCAGGCACCTACGAGCAGTACTTC. It codes for CASSLSEFSGTYEQYF.

There are many counts of this clonotype. This rearrangement joins TRBV20-1 to TRBJ2-5, with D tentatively TRBD1 (5 bases). Germline V gene sequence: CDR1 DFQATT, CDR2 SNEGSKA (reference sequence). Trimming took 3 bases from V and 5 from J, leaving 16 bases between them. This CDR3 is built from 14 residues. The CDR3 here is CSASGGWGPETQYF. For the CDR3, the DNA is TGCAGTGCTAGTGGCGGTTGGGGCCCGGAGACCCAGTACTTC.

The chain carries TRBV4-1 and TRBJ2-7; no definite D call. The CDR3 covers 12 residues. CDR1 and CDR2 from the germline V gene are MGHRA and YSYEKL. The V end was cut by 0 bases, the J end by 7 bases, with 7 bases between. The CDR3 DNA reads TGCGCCAGCAGCCAAGATCATGCGGAGCAGTACTTC. This translates into CASSQDHAEQYF.

This clonotype occurred a few times. CDR3 amino acids: CSATRETQYF. The CDR3 DNA follows: TGCAGCGCTACTCGCGAGACCCAGTACTTC. The chain carries TRBV29-1 and TRBJ2-5; no clear D. Looked up from germline, CDR1 is SQVTM and CDR2 is ANQGSEA. Trimming took off 7 bases at V and 5 bases at J, with 8 bases between the two ends. The CDR3 loop spans 10 amino acids.

This clonotype was seen a single time. The rearrangement joins TRBV5-1 to TRBJ1-4; 8 nucleotides line up with TRBD1. V shed 4 bases, J shed 5 bases, and the junction held 10 bases outside the gene matches. Germline CDR1 is SGHRS and CDR2 is YFSETQ. The CDR3 extends over 16 amino acids. The CDR3 DNA reads TGCGCCAGCAGCCAGATAGCTACAGGGGGGAATGAAAAACTGTTTTTT. Its protein is CASSQIATGGNEKLFF. Looking up the rest from reference TRBV5-1 and TRBJ1-4 gives the full variable domain: KAGVTQTPRYLIKTRGQQVTLSCSPISGHRSVSWYQQTPGQGLQFLFEYFSETQRNKGNFPGRFSGRQFSNSRSEMNVSTLELGDSALYLCASSQIATGGNEKLFFGSGTQLSVL.

The J gene is TRBJ2-1, the V gene TRBV29-1, with a tentative D call TRBD2 (5 bases). Per germline, CDR1 SQVTM and CDR2 ANQGSEA. Trimming took 7 bases from V and 0 from J, leaving 10 bases between them. This CDR3 is built from 13 residues. The CDR3 coding sequence is TGCAGCGCCGACTATCTCTCCTACAATGAGCAGTTCTTC. Protein product: CSADYLSYNEQFF.

The rearrangement joins TRBV5-1 to TRBJ2-1; TRBD2 matches 7 bases. Germline V gives CDR1 SGHRS, CDR2 YFSETQ. The CDR3 runs 15 residues. Trimming cost V 0 bases and J 8 bases; bases outside gene matches: 8. This chain's CDR3 is CASSLGGSRSDEQFF. CDR3 in DNA: TGCGCCAGCAGCTTGGGCGGGAGTCGTTCTGATGAGCAGTTCTTC.

The gene calls are TRBV6-6 and TRBJ1-2, with 10 bases matching TRBD1. This CDR3 contains 18 residues. The V gene end was trimmed by 7 bases and the J gene end by 8 bases; junction bases not matched to a gene: 22. Germline CDR1 reads MNHNY; CDR2 reads SVGAGI (reference sequence). The CDR3 DNA reads TGTGCCAGCATCGACACCGGGACAGGGGTCAATCTAGAATCCGGCTACACCTTC. This gives the protein CASIDTGTGVNLESGYTF.

This clonotype was seen only a few times. The J gene is TRBJ2-3, the V gene TRBV5-1; TRBD2 agrees at 9 bases. CDR1 is SGHRS, CDR2 YFSETQ, per germline. The ends lost 0 bases at V and 6 bases at J; junction bases unmatched: 8. CDR3 length: 16 amino acids. The CDR3 nucleotides read TGCGCCAGCAGCTTGGATCCGGGACTAGCATACGATACGCAGTATTTT. Amino acids: CASSLDPGLAYDTQYF.

Worth noting for this clonotype: With a much larger clone just one base away, this may be a read error. Because the CDR3 is missing its conserved closing phenylalanine or tryptophan, this is likely a read error. The chain joins TRBV9 to TRBJ1-1; D is unresolved. Trimming left V 3 bases short and J 1 base short, with 10 bases between. Germline values: CDR1 SGDLS, CDR2 YYNGEE. The CDR3 loop spans 14 amino acids. The CDR3 reads CASSARPGNTEAFL. The CDR3 DNA reads TGTGCCAGCAGCGCCCGACCCGGGAACACTGAAGCTTTCCTT.